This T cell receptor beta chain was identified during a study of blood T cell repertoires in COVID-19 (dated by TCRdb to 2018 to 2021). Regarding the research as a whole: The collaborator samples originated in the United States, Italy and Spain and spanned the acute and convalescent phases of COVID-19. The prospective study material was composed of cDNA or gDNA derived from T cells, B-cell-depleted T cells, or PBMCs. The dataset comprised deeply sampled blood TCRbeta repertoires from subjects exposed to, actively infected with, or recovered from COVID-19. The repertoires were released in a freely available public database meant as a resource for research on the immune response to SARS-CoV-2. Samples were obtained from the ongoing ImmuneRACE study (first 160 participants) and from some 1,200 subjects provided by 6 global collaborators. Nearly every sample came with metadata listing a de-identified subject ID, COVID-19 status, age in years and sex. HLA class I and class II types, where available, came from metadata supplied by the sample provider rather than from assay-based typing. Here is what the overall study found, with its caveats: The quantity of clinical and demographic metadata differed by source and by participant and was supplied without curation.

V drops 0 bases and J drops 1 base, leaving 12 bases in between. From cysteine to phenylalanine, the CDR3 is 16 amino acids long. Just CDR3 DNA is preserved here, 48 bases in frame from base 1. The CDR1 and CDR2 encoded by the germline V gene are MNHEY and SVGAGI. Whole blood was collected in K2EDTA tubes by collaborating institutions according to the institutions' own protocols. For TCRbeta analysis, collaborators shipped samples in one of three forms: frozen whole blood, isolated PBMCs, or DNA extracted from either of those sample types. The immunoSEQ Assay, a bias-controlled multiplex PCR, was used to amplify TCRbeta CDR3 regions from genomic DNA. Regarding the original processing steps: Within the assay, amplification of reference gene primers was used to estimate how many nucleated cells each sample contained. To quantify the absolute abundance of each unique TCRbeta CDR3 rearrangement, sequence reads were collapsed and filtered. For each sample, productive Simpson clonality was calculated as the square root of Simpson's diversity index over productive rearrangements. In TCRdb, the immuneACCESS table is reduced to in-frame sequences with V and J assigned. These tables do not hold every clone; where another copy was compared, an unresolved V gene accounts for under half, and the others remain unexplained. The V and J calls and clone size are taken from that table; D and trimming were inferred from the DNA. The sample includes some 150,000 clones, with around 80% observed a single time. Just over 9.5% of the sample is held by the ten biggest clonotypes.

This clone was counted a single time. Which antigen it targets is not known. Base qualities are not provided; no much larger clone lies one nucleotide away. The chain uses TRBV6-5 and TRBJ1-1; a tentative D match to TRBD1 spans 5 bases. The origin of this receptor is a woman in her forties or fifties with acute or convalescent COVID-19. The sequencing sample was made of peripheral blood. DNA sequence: TGTGCCAGCAGTTACTCCGTCAGGGTTTCGAACACTGAAGCTTTCTTT. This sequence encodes CASSYSVRVSNTEAFF.